This T cell receptor (beta chain) was captured in a study of T-cell memory formation after mild COVID-19. Study overall: Across donors, TCR clusters were largely donor specific.

The CDR3 loop spans 17 amino acids. CDR1 is SGHAT, CDR2 FQNNGV, per germline. Deletions cut 0 bases from V and 7 bases from J, with 21 bases between. From the 5' RACE reads, TCRdb called clonotypes with MiXCR, one entry per CDR3 protein. The data contain some 600,000 distinct CDR3 sequences, 15% to 20% of them singletons. This clonotype has more than one count but fewer than ten. Its antigen is not identified. Overall study findings and caveats: In pre-infection memory, a portion of responding clones appeared, which suggested that cross-reactive memory joined. The study found contracting CD4+ clones mainly in CM and EM and contracting CD8+ clones in EMRA. Later expanders leaned CD4+, whereas day 15 to 85 contracting clones were balanced CD4/CD8.

The TCR originated in an adult woman who had mild COVID-19 (a few samples of this study predate the infection). Cell type and time point are not known. V gene TRBV11-2 combines with J gene TRBJ1-2; D remains unclear. Source material: PBMCs or a T cell subset sorted from them (not recorded which). CDR3: CASSLDGRPGPASGYTF. The CDR3 DNA sequence: TGTGCCAGCAGCTTAGACGGACGTCCTGGGCCTGCAAGTGGCTACACCTTC. Based on the CDR3 plus reference TRBV11-2 and TRBJ1-2, the full variable domain is EAGVAQSPRYKIIEKRQSVAFWCNPISGHATLYWYQQILGQGPKLLIQFQNNGVVDDSQLPKDRFSAERLKGVDSTLKIQPAKLEDSAVYLCASSLDGRPGPASGYTFGSGTRLTVV.